The clone carrying this T cell receptor beta chain came up many times. Unique molecular identifiers (one per individual cDNA molecule) were attached. One entry per CDR3 protein, called by TCRdb with MiXCR from the 5' RACE reads. Of under 70,000 distinct CDR3 sequences detected, 11% appear once; the ten largest clones hold less than 5%. This specimen belongs to a study of early T cells in non-severe SARS-CoV-2 infection. In the study overall: Alpha and beta chains were unpaired, from unsorted whole-blood bulk RNA.

The CDR3 spans 13 residues. V lost 3 bases and J 3 bases, leaving 9 bases between the germline ends. CDR1 is LGHDT, CDR2 YNNKEL, per germline (reference sequence). The V and J genes are TRBV3-1 and TRBJ2-7, with D possibly matching TRBD2 (5 bases). The TCR comes from an adult who was a healthcare worker with PCR-confirmed SARS-CoV-2 infection or an uninfected control (not recorded which). The specimen was whole blood. The CDR3, as DNA: TGTGCCAGCAGCCACGAGGGCCGCTACGAGCAGTACTTC. It codes for CASSHEGRYEQYF.